Listed below are T cell receptor beta chains from one sample, sequenced in a study of shared clonotypes between healthy human individuals. Profiling relied on immunoSEQ multiplex PCR, and the TCRdb table lists in-frame clones only, not all of them. The data show millions of clones, approximately 92% seen once. The sample was naive CD4+ T cells sorted from blood. The receptors come from a man aged 18 to 30 in good health. Both conserved end residues are part of each CDR3. D genes are given only for firm matches. Some rows mark clone size as missing; the rest say once, few, many or name a class of expanded clone.

v_call	d_call	cdr3_length	j_call	clone_size	cdr3_nt	cdr3_aa
TRBV28	NA	13	TRBJ1-4	NA	TGTGCCAGCAGTTTCTCGGGGTCTGAAAAACTGTTTTTT	CASSFSGSEKLFF
TRBV27	NA	13	TRBJ2-1	NA	TGTGCCAGCAGTCCCCAGACTCCTCGGGAGCAGTTCTTC	CASSPQTPREQFF
TRBV5-1	TRBD1	17	TRBJ1-5	NA	TGCGCCAGCACCCGGGACAGGGGTCGAGGTGGCAATCAGCCCCAGCATTTT	CASTRDRGRGGNQPQHF
TRBV7-2	NA	15	TRBJ1-5	NA	TGTGCCAGCAGCCTAGGATGGACGAGGGATCAGCCCCAGCATTTT	CASSLGWTRDQPQHF
TRBV6-5	TRBD1	15	TRBJ2-7	NA	TGTGCCAGCAGTTACACAGGGCCAGGGGGCTACGAGCAGTACTTC	CASSYTGPGGYEQYF
TRBV30	NA	13	TRBJ1-2	NA	TGTGCCTGGAGCGGTCAGGGTGGCTATGGCTACACCTTC	CAWSGQGGYGYTF
TRBV2	NA	11	TRBJ1-5	NA	TGTGCCAGCAGCCTAAATCAGCCCCAGCATTTT	CASSLNQPQHF
TRBV4-3	TRBD2	14	TRBJ2-1	NA	TGCGCCAGCAGCCATCTAGCGGGAGGACGTGAGCAGTTCTTC	CASSHLAGGREQFF
TRBV7-9	NA	14	TRBJ2-2	NA	TGTGCCAGTACCGGACCCCCAGGGACCGGGGAGCTGTTTTTT	CASTGPPGTGELFF
TRBV18	NA	14	TRBJ2-7	NA	TGTGCCAGCTCACCGCCGGGCCTTCCTTACGAGCAGTACTTC	CASSPPGLPYEQYF
TRBV18	TRBD2	14	TRBJ2-7	NA	TGTGCCAGCTCACCTACTAGCGGGGGATACGAGCAGTACTTC	CASSPTSGGYEQYF
TRBV19	NA	14	TRBJ1-5	NA	TGTGCCAGTAGTATGGAGGCTGCGGGTCAGCCCCAGCATTTT	CASSMEAAGQPQHF
TRBV11-2	NA	15	TRBJ2-3	NA	TGTGCCAGCAGCTACCGGAGCCCGGGAACAGATACGCAGTATTTT	CASSYRSPGTDTQYF
TRBV18	TRBD1	15	TRBJ2-7	NA	TGTGCCAGCTCACCGTTGGGGACAGAGGTGTACGAGCAGTACTTC	CASSPLGTEVYEQYF
TRBV7-3	NA	13	TRBJ2-5	NA	TGTGCCAGCAGCTTAACGTTTGCAGAGACCCAGTACTTC	CASSLTFAETQYF
TRBV2	NA	18	TRBJ2-7	NA	TGTGCCAGCAGCAAATCCGGGACCACTTTATTTCGCTCCTACGAGCAGTACTTC	CASSKSGTTLFRSYEQYF
TRBV5-1	TRBD1	15	TRBJ2-7	NA	TGCGCCAGCAGCCGGGGACAGGCCCGAACCTACGAGCAGTACTTC	CASSRGQARTYEQYF
TRBV7-2	NA	16	TRBJ2-7	NA	TGTGCCAGCAGCTTAATTACCCAGCCTTTCCAGTACGAGCAGTACTTC	CASSLITQPFQYEQYF
TRBV9	TRBD1	14	TRBJ2-5	NA	TGTGCCAGCAGCAGGGGACAGCCTCAAGAGACCCAGTACTTC	CASSRGQPQETQYF
TRBV7-2	NA	13	TRBJ1-2	NA	TGTGCCAGCAGCCCTATGGGGAGCTATGGCTACACCTTC	CASSPMGSYGYTF
TRBV29-1	TRBD1	12	TRBJ1-4	NA	TGCAGCGTCAGACAGGGGACTGAAAAACTGTTTTTT	CSVRQGTEKLFF
TRBV19	NA	14	TRBJ2-7	NA	TGTGCCAGTAGTCCCCAAGGGAGGCTGTACGAGCAGTACTTC	CASSPQGRLYEQYF
TRBV5-1	NA	14	TRBJ1-2	once	TGCGCCAGCAGCTTGGGAATGGGTGACTATGGCTACACCTTC	CASSLGMGDYGYTF